These 14 T cell receptor beta chains originate from one sample sequenced in a study of patients and donors after allogeneic stem cell transplantation. TCRdb recomputed calls from the RT-PCR reads with MiXCR, one row per CDR3 protein. The table lists over 400,000 distinct CDR3 sequences, about a sixth of them singletons. The sequenced sample was blood, either unsorted or a sorted T cell fraction (not recorded which). Source of these receptors: a human donor who was either an allogeneic HSCT recipient or a stem cell or donor lymphocyte infusion donor (not recorded which). It is not recorded whose cells these are; they may come from a transplant donor.

Regarding this clonotype: Since no conserved phenylalanine or tryptophan closes the CDR3, a read error is the likely cause. No DNA is shown, since the ends of the CDR3 on it are uncertain; the CDR3 is the one TCRdb lists. V is TRBV21-1 and J is TRBJ1-1; the D segment call TRBD1 is taken from the table without a DNA check. TRBV21-1 is marked as a pseudogene. The CDR3 sequence runs 12 residues, both termini included. Here the CDR3 reads CASSKALVDPFY.

The chain carries TRBV30 and TRBJ1-6; 9 bases align to TRBD1. The CDR3 spans 14 residues. Germline V gives CDR1 GTSNPN, CDR2 SVGIG (reference sequence). Unmatched junction bases numbered 8, after V lost 4 bases and J lost 10 bases. The CDR3 loop is CAWNSGQGRSPLHF. The CDR3 DNA follows: TGTGCCTGGAACTCCGGACAGGGGAGATCACCCCTCCACTTT.

This clonotype was counted only a few times. The V call is TRBV9, the J call TRBJ2-1; D may be TRBD2 (6 bases). The CDR3 covers 15 residues. Germline CDR1 is SGDLS and CDR2 is YYNGEE. The V and J ends lost 0 bases and 4 bases respectively, with 11 bases between them. The CDR3 reads CASSVGGRIYNEQFF. In DNA form, the CDR3 reads TGTGCCAGCAGCGTAGGAGGGAGGATATACAATGAGCAGTTCTTC.

This clonotype was counted a few times. J is TRBJ1-3 and V is TRBV18; D might be TRBD1 (5 bases). V was cut by 3 bases and J by 0 bases, with 12 bases left in between. The CDR3 runs 16 residues. CDR1 and CDR2 (germline): KGHSH, LQKENI. CDR3 protein: CASSPLQADSGNTIYF. DNA of the CDR3: TGTGCCAGCTCACCCTTACAGGCAGACTCTGGAAACACCATATATTTT. Based on the CDR3 plus reference TRBV18 and TRBJ1-3, the full variable domain is NAGVMQNPRHLVRRRGQEARLRCSPMKGHSHVYWYRQLPEEGLKFMVYLQKENIIDESGMPKERFSAEFPKEGPSILRIQQVVRGDSAAYFCASSPLQADSGNTIYFGEGSWLTVV.

The chain employs TRBV5-1 and TRBJ2-7; D possibly uses TRBD1 or TRBD2 (5 bases each). The CDR3 is 15 residues long. Trimming removed 2 bases from V and 9 bases from J, with 21 bases in between. Germline CDR1 and CDR2: SGHRS and YFSETQ. The CDR3 sequence: CASSFDGAPRAGQYF. CDR3 in DNA: TGCGCCAGCAGCTTTGACGGGGCCCCGAGGGCTGGGCAGTACTTC.

V and J are TRBV20-1 and TRBJ1-2; no firm D call. V was cut by 2 bases and J by 0 bases, with 7 bases left in between. The CDR3 is 13 amino acids. Germline V gene data show CDR1 as DFQATT and CDR2 as SNEGSKA (reference sequence). As DNA, the CDR3 is TGCAGTGCTAGATTCGGGGCTAACTATGGCTACACCTTC. Translation: CSARFGANYGYTF.

In nucleotides, the CDR3 is TGTGCCAGCAGCGTTGCCGGGGGCCGGAGAGATACGCAGTATTTT. Residues: CASSVAGGRRDTQYF. The rearrangement joins TRBV7-2 to TRBJ2-3; TRBD1 or TRBD2 may be the D gene (6 bases each). CDR1 SGHTA and CDR2 FQGNSA come from the germline V gene. The CDR3 runs to 15 residues. The V gene lost 5 bases and the J gene lost 5 bases, with 17 bases spanning the gap.

This clonotype was detected only once. This chain joins TRBV30 and TRBJ2-6; D perhaps matches TRBD1 (6 bases). The CDR3 runs to 14 residues. From germline, CDR1 is GTSNPN and CDR2 SVGIG (reference sequence). The V end was cut by 8 bases, the J end by 4 bases, with 15 bases between. The CDR3 region has the DNA TGTGCCAGGGACACTCGGACCGGGGCCAACGTCCTGACTTTC. Amino acids: CARDTRTGANVLTF.

The gene calls are TRBV11-2 and TRBJ1-4; unclear D gene. CDR3 size: 13 residues. The germline V gene has CDR1 SGHAT and CDR2 FQNNGV. Trimming removed 2 bases at V and 8 bases at J, with 9 bases between. The CDR3 spells CASSLSPGEKLFF. CDR3 coding DNA: TGTGCCAGCAGCTTATCCCCGGGGGAAAAACTGTTTTTT.

This clonotype was detected a few times. This chain joins TRBV30 and TRBJ2-4; D is unresolved. Trimming pared 2 bases from V and 2 bases from J, leaving 1 base between. Germline V lookup: CDR1 GTSNPN, CDR2 SVGIG (reference sequence). The CDR3 loop spans 11 amino acids. This chain's CDR3 is CAWSSKNIQYF. The CDR3 nucleotides are TGTGCCTGGAGTTCCAAAAACATTCAGTACTTC.

The rearrangement uses TRBV9 and TRBJ2-1; no reliable D call. Looked up from germline, CDR1 is SGDLS and CDR2 is YYNGEE. CDR3 length equals 12 residues. V gave up 3 bases and J gave up 7 bases, with 8 bases separating them. DNA of the CDR3: TGTGCCAGCAGCGGAAACGGTAATGAGCAGTTCTTC. Its protein product is CASSGNGNEQFF.

There are many counts of this clonotype. The chain has TRBV4-3 and TRBJ2-3; 8 nucleotides agree with TRBD2. The CDR3 contains 17 residues. Germline CDR1 LGHNA, CDR2 YSLEER. The ends lost 1 base at V and 2 bases at J; junction bases unmatched: 8. The CDR3 sequence is CASSQVSSGGNTDTQYF. The CDR3 DNA is TGCGCCAGCAGCCAAGTTTCGAGCGGGGGTAACACAGATACGCAGTATTTT.

The chain recombines TRBV10-3 with TRBJ2-7, with D perhaps given as TRBD1 or TRBD2 (5 bases each). Trimming removed 0 bases at V and 2 bases at J, with 8 bases between. This CDR3 is built from 14 residues. The V gene's germline CDR1 is ENHRY and CDR2 SYGVKD. The CDR3 nucleotides are TGTGCCATCAGTGAGTCGAGGGGCCCCTACGAGCAGTACTTC. Translation gives CAISESRGPYEQYF.

The chain employs TRBV2 and TRBJ2-3, with 7 bases aligning to TRBD2. The CDR3 is 15 residues long. CDR1 and CDR2 (germline): SNHLY, FYNNEI. J gave up 4 bases and V 6 bases, and 10 bases lay outside the gene matches. CDR3 in DNA: TGTGCCAGCAGGGACCGACTAGCCTATTCAGATACGCAGTATTTT. It specifies CASRDRLAYSDTQYF.